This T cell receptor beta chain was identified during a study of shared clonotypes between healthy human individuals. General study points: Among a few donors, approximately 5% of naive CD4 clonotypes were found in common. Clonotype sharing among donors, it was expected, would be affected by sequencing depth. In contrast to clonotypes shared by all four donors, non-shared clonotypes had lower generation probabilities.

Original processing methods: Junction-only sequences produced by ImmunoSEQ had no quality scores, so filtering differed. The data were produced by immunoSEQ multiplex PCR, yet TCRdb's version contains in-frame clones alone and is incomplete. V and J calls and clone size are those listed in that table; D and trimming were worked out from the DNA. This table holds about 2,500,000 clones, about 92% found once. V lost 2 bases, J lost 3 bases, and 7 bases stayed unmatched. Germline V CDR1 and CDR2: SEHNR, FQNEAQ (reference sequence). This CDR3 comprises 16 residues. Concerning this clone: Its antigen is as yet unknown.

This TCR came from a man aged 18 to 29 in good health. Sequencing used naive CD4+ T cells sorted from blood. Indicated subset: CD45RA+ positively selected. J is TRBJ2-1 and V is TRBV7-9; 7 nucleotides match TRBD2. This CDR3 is CASSLNAGVSYNEQFF. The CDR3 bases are TGTGCCAGCAGCTTAAATGCGGGAGTTAGCTACAATGAGCAGTTCTTC.